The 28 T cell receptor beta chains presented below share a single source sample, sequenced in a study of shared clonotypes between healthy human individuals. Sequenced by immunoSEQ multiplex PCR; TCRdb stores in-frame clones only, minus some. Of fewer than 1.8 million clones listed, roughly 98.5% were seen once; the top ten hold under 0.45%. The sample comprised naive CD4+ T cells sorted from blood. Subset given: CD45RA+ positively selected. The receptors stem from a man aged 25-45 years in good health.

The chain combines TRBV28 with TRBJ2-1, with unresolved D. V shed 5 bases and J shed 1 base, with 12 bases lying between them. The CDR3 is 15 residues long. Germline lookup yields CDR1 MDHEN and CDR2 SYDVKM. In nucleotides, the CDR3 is TGTGCCAGCAGTCTAACCTGGCAGTCCTACAATGAGCAGTTCTTC. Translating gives CASSLTWQSYNEQFF.

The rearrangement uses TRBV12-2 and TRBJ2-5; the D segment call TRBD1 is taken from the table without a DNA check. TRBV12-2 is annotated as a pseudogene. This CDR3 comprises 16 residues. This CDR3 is CASRLSRGRGQETQYF. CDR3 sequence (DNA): TGTGCAAGTCGCTTGAGCAGGGGCAGGGGACAAGAGACCCAGTACTTC.

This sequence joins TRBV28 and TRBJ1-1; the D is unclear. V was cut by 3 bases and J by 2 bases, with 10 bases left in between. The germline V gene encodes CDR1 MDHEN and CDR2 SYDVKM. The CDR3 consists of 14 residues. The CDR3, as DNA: TGTGCCAGCAGTTTTCCTCCGGGCAACACTGAAGCTTTCTTT. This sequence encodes CASSFPPGNTEAFF.

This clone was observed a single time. The CDR3 loop is CASSDGGTNSYEQYF. As DNA, the CDR3 is TGCGCCAGCAGCGATGGGGGCACCAACTCCTACGAGCAGTACTTC. The rearrangement uses TRBV5-1 and TRBJ2-7, with D possibly matching TRBD1 (6 bases). The germline gives CDR1 SGHRS, CDR2 YFSETQ. V lost 4 bases, J lost 0 bases, and 14 bases lay in between. The CDR3 is 15 amino acids.

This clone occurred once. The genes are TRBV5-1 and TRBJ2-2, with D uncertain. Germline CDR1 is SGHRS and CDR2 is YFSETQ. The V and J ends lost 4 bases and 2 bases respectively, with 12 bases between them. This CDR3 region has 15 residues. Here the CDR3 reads CASSRNPLNTGELFF. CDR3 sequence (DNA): TGCGCCAGCAGCAGAAATCCTCTTAACACCGGGGAGCTGTTTTTT.

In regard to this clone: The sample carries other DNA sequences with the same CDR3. The CDR3 loop is CATTPGQQETQYF. The CDR3 bases are TGTGCCACCACCCCGGGACAGCAAGAGACCCAGTACTTC. This chain joins TRBV15 and TRBJ2-5; 7 bases are a match to TRBD1. The V and J ends lost 7 bases and 2 bases, in that order; junction bases with no gene match: 4. Germline V gene data show CDR1 as LNHNV and CDR2 as YYDKDF (reference sequence). CDR3 length: 13 amino acids. Variable domain in full (rest from reference TRBV15 and TRBJ2-5): DAMVIQNPRYQVTQFGKPVTLSCSQTLNHNVMYWYQQKSSQAPKLLFHYYDKDFNNEADTPDNFQSRRPNTSFCFLDIRSPGLGDTAMYLCATTPGQQETQYFGPGTRLLVL.

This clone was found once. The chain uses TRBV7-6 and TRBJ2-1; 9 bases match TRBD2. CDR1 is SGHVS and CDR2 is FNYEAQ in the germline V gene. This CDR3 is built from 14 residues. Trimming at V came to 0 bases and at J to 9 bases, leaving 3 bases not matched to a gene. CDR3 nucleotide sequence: TGTGCCAGCAGCTTAGCGTCAGCGGGAGGTGAGCAGTTCTTC. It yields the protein CASSLASAGGEQFF.

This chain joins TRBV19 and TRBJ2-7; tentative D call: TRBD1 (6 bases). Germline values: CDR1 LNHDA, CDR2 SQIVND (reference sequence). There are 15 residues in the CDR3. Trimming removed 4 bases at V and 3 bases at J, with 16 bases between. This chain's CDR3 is CASSNPGTTGYEQYF. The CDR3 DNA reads TGTGCCAGTAGTAACCCCGGGACAACGGGCTACGAGCAGTACTTC.

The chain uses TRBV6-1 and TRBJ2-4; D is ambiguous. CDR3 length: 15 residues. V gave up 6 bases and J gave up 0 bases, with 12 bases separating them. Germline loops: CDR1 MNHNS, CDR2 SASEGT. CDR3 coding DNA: TGTGCCAGCAGCGATCAGGATCTAGCCAAAAACATTCAGTACTTC. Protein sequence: CASSDQDLAKNIQYF.

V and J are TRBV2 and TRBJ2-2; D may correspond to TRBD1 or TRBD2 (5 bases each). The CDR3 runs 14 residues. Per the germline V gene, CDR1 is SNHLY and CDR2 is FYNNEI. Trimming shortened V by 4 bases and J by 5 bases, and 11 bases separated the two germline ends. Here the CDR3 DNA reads TGTGCCAGCAGTGCCAGGGAGATGACCGGGGAGCTGTTTTTT. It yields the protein CASSAREMTGELFF.

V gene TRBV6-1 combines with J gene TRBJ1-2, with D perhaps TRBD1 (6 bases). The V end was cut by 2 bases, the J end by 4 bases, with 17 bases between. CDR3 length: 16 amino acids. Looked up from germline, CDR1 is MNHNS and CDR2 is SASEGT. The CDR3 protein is CASSEKQGSRGYGYTF. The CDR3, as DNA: TGTGCCAGCAGTGAAAAACAGGGATCCAGGGGCTATGGCTACACCTTC.

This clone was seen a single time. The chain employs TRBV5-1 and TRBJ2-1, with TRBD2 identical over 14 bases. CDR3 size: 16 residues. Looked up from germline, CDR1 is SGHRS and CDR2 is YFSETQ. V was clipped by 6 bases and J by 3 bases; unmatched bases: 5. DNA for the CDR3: TGCGCCAGCAACCCCGGACTAGCGGGAGGCTACAATGAGCAGTTCTTC. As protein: CASNPGLAGGYNEQFF.

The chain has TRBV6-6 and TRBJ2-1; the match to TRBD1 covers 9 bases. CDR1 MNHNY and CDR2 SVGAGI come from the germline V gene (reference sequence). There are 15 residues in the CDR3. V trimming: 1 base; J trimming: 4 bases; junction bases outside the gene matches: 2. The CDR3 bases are TGTGCCAGCAGTTACTACAGGGGGCCGTACAATGAGCAGTTCTTC. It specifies CASSYYRGPYNEQFF.

The CDR3 DNA reads TGTGCCAGCAGCCTATCCGACAGCTTCAATCAGCCCCAGCATTTT. It encodes CASSLSDSFNQPQHF. The J gene is TRBJ1-5, the V gene TRBV28, with a possible D match to TRBD1 (5 bases). V was trimmed by 6 bases and J by 3 bases, leaving 15 bases between them. In germline, CDR1 is MDHEN, CDR2 SYDVKM. This CDR3 spans 15 amino acids. Looking up the rest from reference TRBV28 and TRBJ1-5 gives the full variable domain: DVKVTQSSRYLVKRTGEKVFLECVQDMDHENMFWYRQDPGLGLRLIYFSYDVKMKEKGDIPEGYSVSREKKERFSLILESASTNQTSMYLCASSLSDSFNQPQHFGDGTRLSIL.

CDR3 loop: CASSPGLAGVPSYNEQFF. In DNA, the CDR3 is TGTGCCAGCAGTCCAGGACTAGCGGGAGTTCCCTCCTACAATGAGCAGTTCTTC. The chain links TRBV28 to TRBJ2-1, with 13 bases matching TRBD2. V lost 5 bases, J lost 0 bases, and 7 bases stayed unmatched. The CDR3 runs to 18 residues. CDR1 is MDHEN, CDR2 SYDVKM, per germline.

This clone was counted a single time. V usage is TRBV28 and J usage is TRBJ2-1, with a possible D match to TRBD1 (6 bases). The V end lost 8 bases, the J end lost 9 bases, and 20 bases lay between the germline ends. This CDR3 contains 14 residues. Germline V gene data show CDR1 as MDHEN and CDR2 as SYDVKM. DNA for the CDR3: TGTGCCAGCCAGGGGCAGGGCTTTTTCGGTGAGCAGTTCTTC. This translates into CASQGQGFFGEQFF.

The CDR3 nucleotides read TGTGCCAGCAGTGTGGGGAGTGGCTACACCTTC. This encodes CASSVGSGYTF. The rearrangement links TRBV2 to TRBJ1-2; D not resolved. This CDR3 comprises 11 residues. CDR1 SNHLY and CDR2 FYNNEI come from the germline V gene. The V and J ends lost 4 bases and 7 bases respectively, with 7 bases between them.

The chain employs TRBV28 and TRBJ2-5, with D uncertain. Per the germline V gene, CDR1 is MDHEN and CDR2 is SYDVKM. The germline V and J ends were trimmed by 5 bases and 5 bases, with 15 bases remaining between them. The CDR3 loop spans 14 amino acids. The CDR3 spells CASSLASGRETQYF. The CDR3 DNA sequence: TGTGCCAGCAGTCTCGCAAGTGGTAGGGAGACCCAGTACTTC.

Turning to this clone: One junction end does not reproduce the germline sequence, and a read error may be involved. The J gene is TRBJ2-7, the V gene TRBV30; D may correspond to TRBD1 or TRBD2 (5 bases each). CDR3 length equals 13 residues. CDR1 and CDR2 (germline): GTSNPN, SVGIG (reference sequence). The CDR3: CAWSSVGPGPPNF. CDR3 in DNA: TGTGCCTGGAGTTCTGTTGGGCCGGGACCGCCAAACTTC.

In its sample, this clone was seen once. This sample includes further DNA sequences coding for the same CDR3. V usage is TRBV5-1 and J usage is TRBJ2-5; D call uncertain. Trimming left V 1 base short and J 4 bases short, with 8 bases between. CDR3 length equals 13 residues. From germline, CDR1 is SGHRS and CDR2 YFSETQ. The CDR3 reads CASSLKLGETQYF. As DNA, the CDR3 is TGCGCCAGCAGCTTGAAGTTGGGAGAGACCCAGTACTTC.

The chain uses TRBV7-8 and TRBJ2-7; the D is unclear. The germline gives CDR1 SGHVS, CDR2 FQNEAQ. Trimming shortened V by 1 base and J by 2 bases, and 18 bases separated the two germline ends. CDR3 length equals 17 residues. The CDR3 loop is CASSLVASEITPYEQYF. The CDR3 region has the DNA TGTGCCAGCAGCTTAGTCGCCAGCGAAATAACCCCCTACGAGCAGTACTTC.

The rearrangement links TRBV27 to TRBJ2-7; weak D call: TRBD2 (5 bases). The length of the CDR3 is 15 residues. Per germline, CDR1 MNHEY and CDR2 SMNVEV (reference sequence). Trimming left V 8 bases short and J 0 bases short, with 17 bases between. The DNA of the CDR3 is TGTGCCAGCCGGCGAGTGGGAGCCCTCTCCTACGAGCAGTACTTC. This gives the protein CASRRVGALSYEQYF.

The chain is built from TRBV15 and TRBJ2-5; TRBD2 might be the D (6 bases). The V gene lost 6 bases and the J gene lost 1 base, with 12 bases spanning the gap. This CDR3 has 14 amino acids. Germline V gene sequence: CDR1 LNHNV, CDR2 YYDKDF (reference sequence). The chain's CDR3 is CATSQAGLQETQYF. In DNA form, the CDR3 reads TGTGCCACCAGTCAAGCGGGTCTCCAAGAGACCCAGTACTTC.

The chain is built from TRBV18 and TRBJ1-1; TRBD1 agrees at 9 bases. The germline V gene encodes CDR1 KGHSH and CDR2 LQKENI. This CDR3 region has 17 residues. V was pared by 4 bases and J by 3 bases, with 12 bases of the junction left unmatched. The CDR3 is CASSQQGAVVRDTEAFF. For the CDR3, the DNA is TGTGCCAGCTCACAACAGGGGGCGGTTGTGCGGGACACTGAAGCTTTCTTT.

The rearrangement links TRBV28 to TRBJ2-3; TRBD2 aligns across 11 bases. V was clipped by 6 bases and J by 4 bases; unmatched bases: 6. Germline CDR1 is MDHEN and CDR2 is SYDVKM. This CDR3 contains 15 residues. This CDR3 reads CASRTGGLAADTQYF. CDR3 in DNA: TGTGCCAGCAGAACTGGGGGACTAGCGGCAGATACGCAGTATTTT. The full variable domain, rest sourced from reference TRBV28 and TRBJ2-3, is DVKVTQSSRYLVKRTGEKVFLECVQDMDHENMFWYRQDPGLGLRLIYFSYDVKMKEKGDIPEGYSVSREKKERFSLILESASTNQTSMYLCASRTGGLAADTQYFGPGTRLTVL.

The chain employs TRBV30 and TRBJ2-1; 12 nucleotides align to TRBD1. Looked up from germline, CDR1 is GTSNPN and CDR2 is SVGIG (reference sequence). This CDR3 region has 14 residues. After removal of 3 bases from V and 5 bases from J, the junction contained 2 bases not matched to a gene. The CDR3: CAWSRDRGHNEQFF. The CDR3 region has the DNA TGTGCCTGGAGCCGGGACAGGGGGCACAATGAGCAGTTCTTC.

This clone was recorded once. The CDR3 is CASSQTSANTGELFF. The CDR3 nucleotides read TGCGCCAGCAGCCAGACTAGCGCGAACACCGGGGAGCTGTTTTTT. The V and J genes are TRBV5-1 and TRBJ2-2; 8 bases are a match to TRBD2. The V segment lost 4 bases and the J segment 0 bases; nucleotides outside the gene matches: 2. Germline CDR1 reads SGHRS; CDR2 reads YFSETQ. The CDR3 totals 15 residues.

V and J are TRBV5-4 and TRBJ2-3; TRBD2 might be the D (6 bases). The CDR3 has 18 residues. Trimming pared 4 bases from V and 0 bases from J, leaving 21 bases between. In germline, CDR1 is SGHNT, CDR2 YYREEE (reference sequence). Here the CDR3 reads CASSPTVASLASTDTQYF. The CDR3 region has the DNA TGTGCCAGCAGCCCAACTGTAGCGTCGCTAGCGAGCACAGATACGCAGTATTTT.